A selection of T cell receptor beta chains follows, all from one sample in a study of a mutant IDH1 vaccine in newly diagnosed glioma. Antigens of these TCRs are unknown. Assay: immunoSEQ multiplex PCR; the TCRdb copy retains only in-frame clones and omits some. Among tens of thousands of clones listed, 75% to 90% were seen once. Sequencing was performed on PBMCs, taken from a glioma patient whose treatment included an IDH1 peptide vaccine. These receptors came from a man in his forties or fifties with glioma. CDR3s include the opening cysteine and the closing phenylalanine or tryptophan. The D gene is left open where the match is weak. Not all rows give a size; the values are once, few, many and, for expanded clones, a class.

>16|TRBD1|NA|TRBJ1-1|TRBV5-1
CASSQILDRGIPEAFF
TGCGCCAGCAGCCAGATTCTGGACAGGGGGATTCCTGAAGCTTTCTTT
>16|NA|NA|TRBJ2-3|TRBV2
CASRLGGRHPTDTQYF
TGTGCCAGTCGATTGGGGGGCCGTCACCCAACAGATACGCAGTATTTT
>14|NA|NA|TRBJ1-1|TRBV7-2
CASSPGVSRTEAFF
TGTGCCAGCAGCCCGGGGGTCTCGAGGACTGAAGCTTTCTTT
>15|TRBD1|NA|TRBJ1-1|TRBV4-3
CASSRGQGLNTEAFF
TGCGCCAGCAGCCGGGGACAGGGCTTGAACACTGAAGCTTTCTTT
>16|NA|NA|TRBJ1-2|TRBV19
CASSIGPGRWNYGYTF
TGTGCCAGTAGTATAGGCCCTGGCCGGTGGAACTATGGCTACACCTTC
>18|TRBD1|NA|TRBJ2-2|TRBV4-3
CASSQDLGTAPNTGELFF
TGCGCCAGCAGCCAAGATTTGGGGACAGCGCCGAACACCGGGGAGCTGTTTTTT
>13|NA|once|TRBJ1-2|TRBV30
CAWSVLPGYGYTF
TGTGCCTGGAGTGTACTCCCCGGCTATGGCTACACCTTC
>13|NA|NA|TRBJ1-4|TRBV5-6
CACSVWDEEKLFF
TGTGCCTGCTCCGTGTGGGATGAAGAAAAACTGTTTTTT
>15|TRBD1|NA|TRBJ2-3|TRBV6-1
CASSERAGGPDTQYF
TGTGCCAGCAGTGAAAGGGCAGGGGGTCCAGATACGCAGTATTTT
>17|TRBD1|NA|TRBJ2-6|TRBV4-3
CASSQEDRISGANVLTF
TGCGCCAGCAGCCAAGAGGACAGGATCTCTGGGGCCAACGTCCTGACTTTC